Detailed here is one TCR beta chain. Antigen unknown. TCR beta CDR3 region amplification was performed from RNA transcripts. The HTBI primer set drove a first-round RT-PCR of the TCR CDR3. Using its own MiXCR run on the multiplex PCR reads, TCRdb lists one record per CDR3 protein. The table records over 300,000 distinct CDR3 sequences, approximately 15% of them present only once. The data were taken from a study of T cells in Graves' hyperthyroidism and ophthalmopathy. The CDR3 is made up of 13 amino acids. V lost 10 bases, J lost 6 bases, and 6 bases stayed unmatched. The germline V gene encodes CDR1 KGHSH and CDR2 LQKENI. Overall study findings and caveats: Blood shared most expanded thyroid clonotypes above 0.001.

The chain has TRBV18 and TRBJ1-6, with 7 bases matching TRBD1. The sequence was obtained from a woman aged 55-70 years with Graves' hyperthyroidism. The sequenced sample consisted of blood. CDR3 region: CATGTDSNSPLHF. The CDR3 DNA reads TGTGCCACCGGGACAGATTCTAATTCACCCCTCCACTTT.